This T cell receptor beta chain was captured in a study of blood T cell repertoires in COVID-19. Study summary: Specimens from acute and convalescent COVID-19 originated in the United States, Italy and Spain. The analysed material was cDNA or gDNA that came from T cells, B-cell-depleted T cells, or PBMCs.

Participant reports of clinical history set cohort assignment. This clone was picked up a small number of times. Original processing notes: For nucleated cells, counts were estimated from reference gene primer amplification. Profiled with immunoSEQ multiplex PCR; TCRdb holds only in-frame clones, not every one. V, J and clone size are taken as reported in that table, and D and trimming were inferred from the DNA itself. The data contain approximately 150,000 clones, approximately 84% of them singletons. V lost 1 base and J 4 bases, leaving 11 bases between the germline ends. This CDR3 is 15 amino acids long. Per the germline V gene, CDR1 is LGHDT and CDR2 is YNNKEL (reference sequence).

The chain combines TRBV3-1 (or the pseudogene TRBV3-2) with TRBJ2-1; D remains ambiguous. The origin of this receptor is a human donor with acute COVID-19. The donor label of this sample is uncertain. Sequenced input: PBMCs or T cells enriched from blood (not recorded which). The CDR3, as DNA: TGTGCCAGCAGCCAAGTAGTCGGGTCGTACAATGAGCAGTTCTTC. Translation gives CASSQVVGSYNEQFF.